This TCR beta chain was documented in a study of T-cell memory formation after mild COVID-19. Germline V gene data show CDR1 as SGHAT and CDR2 as FQNNGV. The V gene end was trimmed by 5 bases and the J gene end by 7 bases; junction bases not matched to a gene: 13. The length of the CDR3 is 17 residues. TCRdb reanalysed the 5' RACE reads using MiXCR and keeps one entry per CDR3 protein. The table records some 250,000 distinct CDR3 sequences, roughly 9.4% of them present only once. Broader study findings: Some responding clones appeared in pre-infection memory, suggesting cross-reactive memory joined.

Of note for this clonotype: Its antigen is unknown.

This receptor was taken from a man in his late teens or twenties who had mild COVID-19 (a few samples of this study predate the infection). Cell type and time point are not known. The chain carries TRBV11-2 and TRBJ2-2, with 10 bases fitting TRBD2. The specimen sequenced was PBMCs or a T cell subset sorted from them (not recorded which). The CDR3 spells CASSGFGLADPLGELFF. The DNA of the CDR3 is TGTGCCAGCAGCGGTTTTGGACTAGCGGATCCCCTCGGGGAGCTGTTTTTT.